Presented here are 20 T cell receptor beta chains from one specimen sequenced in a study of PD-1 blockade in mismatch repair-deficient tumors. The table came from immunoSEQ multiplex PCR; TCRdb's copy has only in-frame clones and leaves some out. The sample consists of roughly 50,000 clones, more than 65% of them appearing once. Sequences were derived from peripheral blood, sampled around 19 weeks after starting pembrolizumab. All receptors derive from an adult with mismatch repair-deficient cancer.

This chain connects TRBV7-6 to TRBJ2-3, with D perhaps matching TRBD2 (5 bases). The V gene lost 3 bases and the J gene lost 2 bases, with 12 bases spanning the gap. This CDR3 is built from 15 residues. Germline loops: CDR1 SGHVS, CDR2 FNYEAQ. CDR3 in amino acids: CASSLYTDYTDTQYF. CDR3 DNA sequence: TGTGCCAGCAGCTTGTACACAGACTACACAGATACGCAGTATTTT.

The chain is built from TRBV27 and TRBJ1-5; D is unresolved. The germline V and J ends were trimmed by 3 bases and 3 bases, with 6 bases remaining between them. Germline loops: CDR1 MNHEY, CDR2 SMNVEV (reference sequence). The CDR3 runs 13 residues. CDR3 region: CASSFNTNQPQHF. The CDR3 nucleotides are TGTGCCAGCAGTTTTAATACCAATCAGCCCCAGCATTTT.

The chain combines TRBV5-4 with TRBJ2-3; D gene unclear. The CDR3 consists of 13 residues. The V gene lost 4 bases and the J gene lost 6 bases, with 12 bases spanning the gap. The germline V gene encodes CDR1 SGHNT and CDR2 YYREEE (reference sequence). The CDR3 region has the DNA TGTGCCAGCAGCGGCGGCAGGCGGGATACGCAGTATTTT. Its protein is CASSGGRRDTQYF.

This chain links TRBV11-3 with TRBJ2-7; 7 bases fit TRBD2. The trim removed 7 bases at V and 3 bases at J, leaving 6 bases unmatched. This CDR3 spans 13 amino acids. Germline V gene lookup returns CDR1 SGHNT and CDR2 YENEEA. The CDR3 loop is CASTRRGVYEQYF. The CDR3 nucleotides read TGTGCCAGCACCCGCCGGGGGGTCTACGAGCAGTACTTC.

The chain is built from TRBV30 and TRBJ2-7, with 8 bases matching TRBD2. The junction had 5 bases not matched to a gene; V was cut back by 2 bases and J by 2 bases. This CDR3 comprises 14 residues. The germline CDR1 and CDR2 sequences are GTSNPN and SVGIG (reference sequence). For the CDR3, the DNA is TGTGCCTGGAGTCCTGCAGCGGGAGCCTACGAGCAGTACTTC. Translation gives CAWSPAAGAYEQYF.

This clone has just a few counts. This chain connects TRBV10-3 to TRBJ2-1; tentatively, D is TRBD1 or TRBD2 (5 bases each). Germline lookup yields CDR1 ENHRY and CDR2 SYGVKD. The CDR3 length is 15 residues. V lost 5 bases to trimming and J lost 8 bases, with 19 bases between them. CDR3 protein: CAISPSQGSGDEQFF. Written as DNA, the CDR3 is TGTGCCATCAGTCCTAGCCAGGGAAGTGGTGATGAGCAGTTCTTC.

Here the CDR3 reads CASSFSTHNEQYF. The CDR3 DNA reads TGTGCCAGCAGCTTTTCGACTCACAACGAGCAGTACTTC. The chain employs TRBV7-8 and TRBJ2-7; D is ambiguous. The CDR3 length is 13 residues. V was clipped by 3 bases and J by 5 bases, with 11 bases between them. From germline, CDR1 is SGHVS and CDR2 FQNEAQ.

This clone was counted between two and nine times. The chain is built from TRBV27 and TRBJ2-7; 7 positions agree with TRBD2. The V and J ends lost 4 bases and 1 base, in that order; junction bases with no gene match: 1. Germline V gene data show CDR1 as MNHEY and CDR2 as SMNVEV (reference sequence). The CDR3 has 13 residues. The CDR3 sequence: CASSSGGSYEQYF. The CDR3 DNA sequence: TGTGCCAGCAGTTCGGGGGGTTCCTACGAGCAGTACTTC.

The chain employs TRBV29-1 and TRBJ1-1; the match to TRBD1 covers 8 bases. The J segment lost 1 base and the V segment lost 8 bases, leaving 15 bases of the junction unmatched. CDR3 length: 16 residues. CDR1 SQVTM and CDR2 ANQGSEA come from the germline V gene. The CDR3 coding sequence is TGCAGCATGAGGGGGGCAGGGGGCAACAAGAACACTGAAGCTTTCTTT. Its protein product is CSMRGAGGNKNTEAFF.

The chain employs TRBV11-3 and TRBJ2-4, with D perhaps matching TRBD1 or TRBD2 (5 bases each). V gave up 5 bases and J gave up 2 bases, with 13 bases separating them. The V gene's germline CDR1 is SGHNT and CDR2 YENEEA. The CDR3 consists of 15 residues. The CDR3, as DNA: TGTGCCAGCAGCAGTTCGGGGACGACCAAAAACATTCAGTACTTC. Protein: CASSSSGTTKNIQYF.

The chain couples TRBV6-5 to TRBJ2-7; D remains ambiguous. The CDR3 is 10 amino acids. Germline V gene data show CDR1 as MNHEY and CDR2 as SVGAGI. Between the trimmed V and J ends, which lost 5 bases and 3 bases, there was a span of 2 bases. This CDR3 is CASSDYEQYF. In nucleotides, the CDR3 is TGTGCCAGCAGTGACTACGAGCAGTACTTC.

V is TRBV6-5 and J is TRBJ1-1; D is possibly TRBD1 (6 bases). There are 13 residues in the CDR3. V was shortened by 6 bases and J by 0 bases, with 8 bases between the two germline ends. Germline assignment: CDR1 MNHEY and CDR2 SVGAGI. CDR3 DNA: TGTGCCAGCAGCAGGGGCGTGAACACTGAAGCTTTCTTT. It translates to CASSRGVNTEAFF.

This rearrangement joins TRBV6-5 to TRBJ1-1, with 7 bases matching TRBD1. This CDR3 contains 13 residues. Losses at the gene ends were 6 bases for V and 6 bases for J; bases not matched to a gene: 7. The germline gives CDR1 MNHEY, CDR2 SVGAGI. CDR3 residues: CASRDRLIAEAFF. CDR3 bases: TGTGCCAGCAGGGACAGGCTCATCGCTGAAGCTTTCTTT.

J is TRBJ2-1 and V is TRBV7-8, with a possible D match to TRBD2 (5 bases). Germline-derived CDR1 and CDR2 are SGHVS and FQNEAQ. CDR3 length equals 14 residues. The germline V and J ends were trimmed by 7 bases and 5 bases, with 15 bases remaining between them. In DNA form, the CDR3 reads TGTGCCAGCACCCCCGCGGGTATAAACAATGAGCAGTTCTTC. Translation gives CASTPAGINNEQFF.

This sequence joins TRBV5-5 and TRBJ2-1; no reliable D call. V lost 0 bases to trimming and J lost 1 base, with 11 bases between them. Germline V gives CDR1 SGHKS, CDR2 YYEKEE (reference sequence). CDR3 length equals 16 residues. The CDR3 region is CASSLGFAVSYNEQFF. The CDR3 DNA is TGTGCCAGCAGCTTGGGGTTCGCGGTTTCCTACAATGAGCAGTTCTTC.

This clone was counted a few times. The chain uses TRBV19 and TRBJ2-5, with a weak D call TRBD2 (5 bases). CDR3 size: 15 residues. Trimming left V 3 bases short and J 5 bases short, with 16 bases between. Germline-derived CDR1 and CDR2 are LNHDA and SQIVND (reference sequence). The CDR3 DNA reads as TGTGCCAGTAGTATGAGTGGCCGCCGGGGTGAGACCCAGTACTTC. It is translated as CASSMSGRRGETQYF.

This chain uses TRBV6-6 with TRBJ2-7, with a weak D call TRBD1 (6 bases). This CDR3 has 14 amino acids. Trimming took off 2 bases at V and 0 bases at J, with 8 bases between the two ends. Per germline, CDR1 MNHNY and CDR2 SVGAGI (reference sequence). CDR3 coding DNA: TGTGCCAGCAGTTACACAGGGCCCTCCTACGAGCAGTACTTC. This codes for CASSYTGPSYEQYF.

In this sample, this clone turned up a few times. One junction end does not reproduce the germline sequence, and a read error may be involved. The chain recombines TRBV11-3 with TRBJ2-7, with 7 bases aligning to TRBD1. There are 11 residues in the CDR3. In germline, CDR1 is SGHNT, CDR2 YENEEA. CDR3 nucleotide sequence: TGTGCCAGCAGCCTTGGACCGGACAGGCACTTC. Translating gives CASSLGPDRHF.

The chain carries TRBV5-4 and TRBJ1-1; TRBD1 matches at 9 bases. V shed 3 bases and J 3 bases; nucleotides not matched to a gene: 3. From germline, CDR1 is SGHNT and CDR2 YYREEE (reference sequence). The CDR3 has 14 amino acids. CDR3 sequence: CASSWGQGDTEAFF. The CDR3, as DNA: TGTGCCAGCAGCTGGGGACAGGGAGACACTGAAGCTTTCTTT.

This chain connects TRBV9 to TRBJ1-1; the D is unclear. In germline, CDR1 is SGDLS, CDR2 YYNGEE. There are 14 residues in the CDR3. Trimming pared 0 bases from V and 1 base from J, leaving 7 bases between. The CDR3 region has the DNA TGTGCCAGCAGCGTAGCTCTAGAGAACACTGAAGCTTTCTTT. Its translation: CASSVALENTEAFF. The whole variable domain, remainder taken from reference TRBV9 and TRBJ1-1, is DSGVTQTPKHLITATGQRVTLRCSPRSGDLSVYWYQQSLDQGLQFLIQYYNGEERAKGNILERFSAQQFPDLHSELNLSSLELGDSALYFCASSVALENTEAFFGQGTRLTVV.